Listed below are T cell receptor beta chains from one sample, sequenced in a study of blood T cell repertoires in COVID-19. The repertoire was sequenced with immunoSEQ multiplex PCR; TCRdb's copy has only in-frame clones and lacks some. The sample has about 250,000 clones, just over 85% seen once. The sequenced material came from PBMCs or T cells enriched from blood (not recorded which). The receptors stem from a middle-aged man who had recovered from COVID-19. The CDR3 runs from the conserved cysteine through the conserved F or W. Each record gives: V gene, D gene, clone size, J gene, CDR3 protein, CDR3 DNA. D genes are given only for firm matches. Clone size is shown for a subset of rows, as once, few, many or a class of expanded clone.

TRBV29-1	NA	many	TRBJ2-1	CSVGAPNNEQFF	TGCAGCGTTGGGGCCCCTAACAATGAGCAGTTCTTC
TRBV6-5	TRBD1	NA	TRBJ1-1	CASSQRTGMNTEAFF	TGTGCCAGCAGCCAGAGGACAGGAATGAACACTGAAGCTTTCTTT
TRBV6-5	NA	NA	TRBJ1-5	CASSYYSEGNQPQHF	TGTGCCAGCAGTTACTACTCGGAGGGCAATCAGCCCCAGCATTTT
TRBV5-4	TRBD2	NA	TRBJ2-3	CASSWISGNTDTQYF	TGTGCCAGCAGCTGGATTAGCGGGAACACAGATACGCAGTATTTT
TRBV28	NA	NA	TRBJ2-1	CASRLRYEQFF	TGTGCCAGCAGACTGCGGTATGAGCAGTTCTTC
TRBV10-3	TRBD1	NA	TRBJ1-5	CAISDSGTGNQPQHF	TGTGCCATCAGTGACTCCGGGACAGGCAATCAGCCCCAGCATTTT
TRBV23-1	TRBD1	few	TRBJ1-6	CASTHGTGEKNSPLHF	TGCGCCAGCACTCACGGGACAGGTGAGAAGAATTCACCCCTCCACTTT
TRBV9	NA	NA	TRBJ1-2	CASSAYGQSTYGYTF	TGTGCCAGCAGCGCCTACGGACAGAGCACCTATGGCTACACCTTC
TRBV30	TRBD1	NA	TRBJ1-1	CAWSLATGGTEAFF	TGTGCCTGGAGTTTAGCGACAGGGGGCACTGAAGCTTTCTTT
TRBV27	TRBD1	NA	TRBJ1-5	CAVGQGGQPQHF	TGTGCCGTAGGACAGGGCGGACAGCCCCAGCATTTT
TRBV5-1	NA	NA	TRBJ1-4	CASSVTDWDEKLFF	TGCGCCAGCAGCGTGACCGACTGGGATGAAAAACTGTTTTTT
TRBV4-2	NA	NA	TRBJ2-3	CASSQPQGGKDTQYF	TGTGCCAGCAGCCAACCCCAAGGGGGAAAGGATACGCAGTATTTT
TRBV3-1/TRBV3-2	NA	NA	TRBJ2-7	CASSLRLRRDPYEQYF	TGTGCCAGCAGCCTCCGACTCCGGCGGGACCCCTACGAGCAGTACTTC
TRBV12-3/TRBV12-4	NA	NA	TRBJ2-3	CASSFGGLGFSYF	TGTGCCAGCAGTTTTGGGGGACTCGGATTTTCGTATTTT
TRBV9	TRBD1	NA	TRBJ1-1	CASRRGDRVTEAFF	TGTGCCAGCAGGAGGGGGGACAGGGTCACTGAAGCTTTCTTT
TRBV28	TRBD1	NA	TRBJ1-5	CASRLPGQYYSNQPQHF	TGTGCCAGCCGACTTCCGGGACAGTATTATAGCAATCAGCCCCAGCATTTT
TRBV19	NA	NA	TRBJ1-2	CASSLTGRGNYGYTF	TGTGCCAGTAGCCTCACGGGGAGGGGCAACTATGGCTACACCTTC
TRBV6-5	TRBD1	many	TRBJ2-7	CASSYFGQGTYEQYF	TGTGCCAGCAGTTACTTCGGACAGGGAACCTACGAGCAGTACTTC
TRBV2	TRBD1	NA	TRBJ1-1	CASSDIFGQGSTEAFF	TGTGCCAGCAGTGATATCTTTGGACAGGGGAGTACTGAAGCTTTCTTT
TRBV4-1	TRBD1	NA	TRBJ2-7	CASSQIPGQGAYEQYF	TGCGCCAGCAGCCAGATCCCGGGACAGGGCGCCTACGAGCAGTACTTC
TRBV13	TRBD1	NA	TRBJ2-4	CASSSGTGYLGAKNIQYF	TGTGCCAGCAGCTCCGGGACAGGGTATCTAGGGGCCAAAAACATTCAGTACTTC
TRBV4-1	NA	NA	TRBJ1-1	CASSLMIRVSTEAFF	TGCGCCAGCAGCCTGATGATCAGGGTATCCACTGAAGCTTTCTTT
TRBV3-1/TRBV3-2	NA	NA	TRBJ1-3	CASSQGGLGNTIYF	TGTGCCAGCAGCCAAGGGGGCCTCGGAAACACCATATATTTT
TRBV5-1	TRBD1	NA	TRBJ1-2	CASSLADRGPGYTF	TGCGCCAGCAGCTTGGCGGACAGGGGGCCTGGCTACACCTTC
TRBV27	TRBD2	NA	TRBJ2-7	CASSYNRWGGSYEQYF	TGTGCCAGCAGTTACAACCGTTGGGGGGGCTCCTACGAGCAGTACTTC
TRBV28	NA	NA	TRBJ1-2	CASTNRASLSYGYTF	TGTGCCAGCACAAACAGGGCTAGTCTGAGCTATGGCTACACCTTC
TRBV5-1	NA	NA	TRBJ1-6	CASSLFLSGDNSPLHF	TGCGCCAGCAGCTTATTTTTGTCAGGGGATAATTCACCCCTCCACTTT
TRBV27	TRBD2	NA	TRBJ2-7	CASSTTSGSYEQYF	TGTGCCAGCAGTACCACTAGCGGGAGCTACGAGCAGTACTTC
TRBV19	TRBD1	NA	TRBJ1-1	CASSIAQGEGAFF	TGTGCCAGTAGTATTGCACAGGGGGAAGGAGCTTTCTTT
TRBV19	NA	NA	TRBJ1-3	CASRPGGSSGNTIYF	TGTGCCAGTAGGCCCGGTGGTTCCTCTGGAAACACCATATATTTT
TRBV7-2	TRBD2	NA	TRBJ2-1	CASSSLAGGSYNEQFF	TGTGCCAGCAGCTCCTTAGCGGGAGGGTCCTACAATGAGCAGTTCTTC
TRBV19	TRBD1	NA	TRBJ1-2	CASSGGQVYGYTF	TGTGCCAGTAGTGGCGGACAGGTCTATGGCTACACCTTC
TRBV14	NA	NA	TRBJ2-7	CASSQYNRYEQYF	TGTGCCAGCAGCCAGTATAACAGATACGAGCAGTACTTC
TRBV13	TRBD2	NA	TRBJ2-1	CASSLDTSGGGRQFF	TGTGCCAGCAGCTTAGATACTAGCGGGGGCGGTCGGCAGTTCTTC
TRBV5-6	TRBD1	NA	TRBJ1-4	CASSLVSRDRPVF	TGTGCCAGCAGCTTGGTAAGCAGGGACAGGCCGGTTTTT
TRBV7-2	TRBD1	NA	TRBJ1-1	CASDGTFGQATEAFF	TGTGCCAGCGATGGGACCTTCGGACAGGCAACTGAAGCTTTCTTT
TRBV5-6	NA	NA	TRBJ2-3	CASSLYLTDTQYF	TGTGCCAGCAGCCTATATCTCACAGATACGCAGTATTTT
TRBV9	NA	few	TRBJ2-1	CASNRDRAEQFF	TGTGCCAGCAACCGTGACAGAGCTGAGCAGTTCTTC
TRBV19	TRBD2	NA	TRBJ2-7	CASSLLAGGMYEQYF	TGTGCCAGTAGTCTCCTAGCGGGAGGTATGTACGAGCAGTACTTC
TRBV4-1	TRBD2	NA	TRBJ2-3	CASSQGRGGPDTQYF	TGCGCCAGCAGCCAAGGGCGGGGGGGCCCGGATACGCAGTATTTT
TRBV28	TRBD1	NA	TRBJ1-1	CASSLTGGANTEAFF	TGTGCCAGCAGTTTAACAGGGGGCGCCAACACTGAAGCTTTCTTT